Below are 9 T cell receptor beta chains sequenced from a single sample in a study of control samples from healthy donors and cancer patients. The data were produced by immunoSEQ multiplex PCR, yet TCRdb's version contains in-frame clones alone and is incomplete. The sample lists 40,000 to 45,000 clones, 70% occurring once. Sequenced material: formalin-fixed, paraffin-embedded tissue. Receptor source: a male donor with melanoma.

This clone is termed medium-sized. The chain couples TRBV4-1 to TRBJ1-6; D not certain. Per the germline V gene, CDR1 is MGHRA and CDR2 is YSYEKL. The V and J ends lost 4 bases and 0 bases respectively, with 10 bases between them. The CDR3 has 16 residues. The CDR3 DNA sequence: TGCGCCAGCAGCCTGGCCGAGAGCTCCTATAATTCACCCCTCCACTTT. Translation gives CASSLAESSYNSPLHF.

This clone was detected a few times. This chain links TRBV11-2 with TRBJ2-3, with 13 nucleotides matching TRBD2. CDR3 length: 19 amino acids. The V segment lost 5 bases and the J segment 3 bases; nucleotides outside the gene matches: 14. Germline values: CDR1 SGHAT, CDR2 FQNNGV. The CDR3 sequence is CASSRTGRTSGSQTDTQYF. The DNA of the CDR3 is TGTGCCAGCAGCCGTACAGGGAGGACTAGCGGGAGCCAGACAGATACGCAGTATTTT.

This clone was counted once. V gene TRBV4-2 combines with J gene TRBJ2-3; no firm D call. Germline CDR1 LGHNA, CDR2 YNFKEQ. CDR3 length: 16 residues. Trimming removed 3 bases at V and 6 bases at J, with 19 bases between. CDR3 sequence (DNA): TGTGCCAGCAGCCACCGTGGGGTGGACGCCGGGGATACGCAGTATTTT. Translating gives CASSHRGVDAGDTQYF.

This clone has just a few counts. The DNA of the CDR3 is TGTGCCTGGAACCTACAGGGGGCGGGGACCGGGGAGCTGTTTTTT. It encodes CAWNLQGAGTGELFF. This sequence joins TRBV30 and TRBJ2-2, with 9 bases aligning to TRBD1. Per germline, CDR1 GTSNPN and CDR2 SVGIG (reference sequence). CDR3 size: 15 residues. The J segment lost 5 bases and the V segment lost 4 bases, leaving 8 bases of the junction unmatched.

The sample holds many counts of this clone. The sample carries other DNA sequences with the same CDR3. The chain has TRBV7-9 and TRBJ2-7, with 11 bases identical to TRBD2. CDR1 and CDR2 (germline): SEHNR, FQNEAQ (reference sequence). The CDR3 loop spans 16 amino acids. Trimming cost V 1 base and J 4 bases; bases outside gene matches: 6. CDR3 nucleotide sequence: TGTGCCAGCAGCTTAGTACTAGCGGGAGACAGGTACGAGCAGTACTTC. As protein: CASSLVLAGDRYEQYF.

The CDR3 protein is CSAIWCFPATHCEQYF. CDR3 coding DNA: TGCAGCGCTATTTGGTGTTTTCCGGCTACACACTGCGAGCAGTACTTC. The V and J genes are TRBV29-1 and TRBJ2-7; D uncertain. Germline CDR1 and CDR2: SQVTM and ANQGSEA. The ends were cut back, 7 bases at V and 6 bases at J, with 28 bases in the middle. The CDR3 runs 16 residues.

V gene TRBV29-1 combines with J gene TRBJ2-3, with D possibly being TRBD2 (6 bases). The CDR3 length is 11 residues. V lost 7 bases to trimming and J lost 6 bases, with 11 bases between them. Per germline, CDR1 SQVTM and CDR2 ANQGSEA. The CDR3 DNA is TGCAGCGGCGGGGTTTTGGATACGCAGTATTTT. This translates into CSGGVLDTQYF.

This chain links TRBV5-6 with TRBJ2-1; the D is unclear. V was trimmed by 1 base and J by 8 bases, leaving 4 bases between them. There are 11 residues in the CDR3. The germline V gene encodes CDR1 SGHDT and CDR2 YYEEEE. The CDR3 DNA follows: TGTGCCAGCAGCTTGTCACATGAGCAGTTCTTC. Its translation: CASSLSHEQFF.

The chain couples TRBV2 to TRBJ2-6; D remains unclear. CDR1 is SNHLY, CDR2 FYNNEI, per germline. The V gene lost 3 bases and the J gene lost 0 bases, with 3 bases spanning the gap. This CDR3 is built from 14 residues. The CDR3 spells CASSDTSGANVLTF. The CDR3 DNA is TGTGCCAGCAGTGATACCTCTGGGGCCAACGTCCTGACTTTC.